This T cell receptor beta chain was captured in a study of blood T cell repertoires in COVID-19. In the study overall: Acute and convalescent COVID-19 specimens originated in the United States, Italy and Spain. The analysed material was cDNA or gDNA that came from T cells, B-cell-depleted T cells, or PBMCs.

Germline V gene sequence: CDR1 MNHNS, CDR2 SASEGT. J gave up 4 bases and V 0 bases, and 5 bases lay outside the gene matches. This CDR3 spans 16 amino acids. Authors' data handling: How many nucleated cells were present was estimated from reference gene primer amplification. Assay used: immunoSEQ multiplex PCR; TCRdb lists only in-frame clones, some missing. The DNA was the basis for D and trimming; V, J and clone size are from that table. Among about 410,000 clones, approximately 90% were seen once, and the ten largest hold 1.4%. This clonotype originated in a woman in her twenties or thirties with active or convalescent COVID-19. Material: peripheral blood. The rearrangement uses TRBV6-1 and TRBJ2-7, with 11 bases matching TRBD1. For the CDR3, the DNA is TGTGCCAGCAGTGAAGCGGCTGGACAGGGGGCTTACGAGCAGTACTTC. Protein product: CASSEAAGQGAYEQYF.